This is a list of T cell receptor beta chains from one sample in a study of blood T cell repertoires in COVID-19. Sequencing used immunoSEQ multiplex PCR; TCRdb keeps in-frame clones, though not all of them. The sample lists 170,000 or so clones, around nine tenths seen once, with around 13% in the top ten. The sequencing sample was made of peripheral blood. The receptors shown here come from a woman in her 70s with COVID-19, enrolled during active disease. Each CDR3 is given with its conserved first and last residue. The D gene is left open where the match is weak. For some rows the clone size is stated as once, few or many, or as a class when expanded; others skip it.

J gene: TRBJ2-1; D gene: .; V gene: TRBV11-3; clone size: .; CDR3 DNA: TGTGCCAGCAGCCTAAACTCCTACAATGAGCAGTTCTTC; CDR3 protein: CASSLNSYNEQFF
J gene: TRBJ2-1; D gene: TRBD2; V gene: TRBV7-2; clone size: .; CDR3 DNA: TGTGCCAGCAGCCCCCCAGGGACTAGCGACTACAATGAGCAGTTCTTC; CDR3 protein: CASSPPGTSDYNEQFF
J gene: TRBJ2-3; D gene: TRBD2; V gene: TRBV29-1; clone size: once; CDR3 DNA: TGCAGCGACACGACGGGACTAAGGGGAGATACGCAGTATTTT; CDR3 protein: CSDTTGLRGDTQYF
J gene: TRBJ1-6; D gene: .; V gene: TRBV6-5; clone size: .; CDR3 DNA: TGTGCCAGCAGTTACGCCAGCTCCTATAATTCACCCCTCCACTTT; CDR3 protein: CASSYASSYNSPLHF
J gene: TRBJ2-7; D gene: TRBD2; V gene: TRBV3-1/TRBV3-2; clone size: .; CDR3 DNA: TGTGCCAGCAGCTCCACTAGCGGGAGTGTCTACGAGCAGTACTTC; CDR3 protein: CASSSTSGSVYEQYF
J gene: TRBJ1-1; D gene: .; V gene: TRBV6-5; clone size: .; CDR3 DNA: TGTGCCAGCAGTCGGGGGGGAGACAGTAACACTGAAGCTTTCTTT; CDR3 protein: CASSRGGDSNTEAFF
J gene: TRBJ1-1; D gene: TRBD1; V gene: TRBV7-3; clone size: .; CDR3 DNA: TGTGCCAGCAGCGCGGACAGGGGGAGGACTGAAGCTTTCTTT; CDR3 protein: CASSADRGRTEAFF
J gene: TRBJ2-4; D gene: TRBD1; V gene: TRBV27; clone size: .; CDR3 DNA: TGTGCCAGCAGGAGACAGGGGCAAAACATTCAGTACTTC; CDR3 protein: CASRRQGQNIQYF
J gene: TRBJ2-1; D gene: TRBD2; V gene: TRBV24-1; clone size: .; CDR3 DNA: TGTGCCACCAGTGATTTCGCGGGAGTAGGCCATGAGCAGTTCTTC; CDR3 protein: CATSDFAGVGHEQFF
J gene: TRBJ2-3; D gene: TRBD1; V gene: TRBV28; clone size: .; CDR3 DNA: TGTGCCAGCAGCCGCGACAGGGGCACAGATACGCAGTATTTT; CDR3 protein: CASSRDRGTDTQYF
J gene: TRBJ1-1; D gene: .; V gene: TRBV10-3; clone size: .; CDR3 DNA: TGTGCCATCAGCAGGACCGAGGGTTACGAAGCTTTCTTT; CDR3 protein: CAISRTEGYEAFF
J gene: TRBJ1-1; D gene: .; V gene: TRBV6-5; clone size: .; CDR3 DNA: TGTGCCAGCAGCTACAGACTACAGGGGAACACTGAAGCTTTCTTT; CDR3 protein: CASSYRLQGNTEAFF
J gene: TRBJ2-1; D gene: TRBD1; V gene: TRBV5-1; clone size: .; CDR3 DNA: TGCGCCACCTTCCGTTGGGACAGGGTAACCAAAGGCCAAGACAATGAGCAGTTCTTC; CDR3 protein: CATFRWDRVTKGQDNEQFF
J gene: TRBJ1-3; D gene: .; V gene: TRBV29-1; clone size: .; CDR3 DNA: TGCAGCGCCCTCATCACTACCTCTGGAAACACCATATATTTT; CDR3 protein: CSALITTSGNTIYF
J gene: TRBJ1-1; D gene: .; V gene: TRBV10-3; clone size: .; CDR3 DNA: TGTGCCATCAGTGAAGGACAGAGCCTTATGAACACTGAAGCTTTCTTT; CDR3 protein: CAISEGQSLMNTEAFF
J gene: TRBJ1-6; D gene: .; V gene: TRBV5-1; clone size: .; CDR3 DNA: TGCGCCAGCAGCTTGGACAGCTCCTATAATTCACCCCTCCACTTT; CDR3 protein: CASSLDSSYNSPLHF
J gene: TRBJ2-5; D gene: TRBD1; V gene: TRBV6-5; clone size: .; CDR3 DNA: TGTGCCAGCAGCCGAAGACAGGGGGCTAGAACGACCCAGTACTTC; CDR3 protein: CASSRRQGARTTQYF
J gene: TRBJ2-2; D gene: TRBD1; V gene: TRBV24-1; clone size: .; CDR3 DNA: TGTGCCACCAGTGATTTGCGAGGGGGCGCCGGGGAGCTGTTTTTT; CDR3 protein: CATSDLRGGAGELFF
J gene: TRBJ1-2; D gene: .; V gene: TRBV28; clone size: .; CDR3 DNA: TGTGCCAGCAGCCCCGGGATTTTTAGCGGCTACACCTTC; CDR3 protein: CASSPGIFSGYTF
J gene: TRBJ2-7; D gene: TRBD2; V gene: TRBV27; clone size: few; CDR3 DNA: TGTGCCAGCAGCCGAACTAGAGTAGCGGGAGGCTCCTACGAGCAGTACTTC; CDR3 protein: CASSRTRVAGGSYEQYF
J gene: TRBJ2-5; D gene: TRBD2; V gene: TRBV7-2; clone size: .; CDR3 DNA: TGTGCCAGCAGCTTAGGTGGCGGGAGGGCCGACAAGACCCAGTACTTC; CDR3 protein: CASSLGGGRADKTQYF
J gene: TRBJ2-5; D gene: TRBD1; V gene: TRBV5-1; clone size: .; CDR3 DNA: TGCGCCAGCAGCTTGGGGCAGGGGGCCCAAGAGACCCAGTACTTC; CDR3 protein: CASSLGQGAQETQYF
J gene: TRBJ1-4; D gene: TRBD1; V gene: TRBV7-3; clone size: .; CDR3 DNA: TGTGCCAGCAGCCTTGGGACAGGCGCTAATGAAAAACTGTTTTTT; CDR3 protein: CASSLGTGANEKLFF
J gene: TRBJ1-2; D gene: .; V gene: TRBV12-3/TRBV12-4; clone size: .; CDR3 DNA: TGTGCCAGCAGTCTAGGACTGTTTTATGGCTACACCTTC; CDR3 protein: CASSLGLFYGYTF
J gene: TRBJ1-2; D gene: .; V gene: TRBV6-5; clone size: .; CDR3 DNA: TGTGCCAGCAGAACACCGGGTGGAGGCTACACCTTC; CDR3 protein: CASRTPGGGYTF
J gene: TRBJ2-7; D gene: TRBD1; V gene: TRBV5-1; clone size: .; CDR3 DNA: TGCGCCAGCAGCTTGAGACGGACAGGGGGCTACGAGCAGTACTTC; CDR3 protein: CASSLRRTGGYEQYF
J gene: TRBJ1-2; D gene: .; V gene: TRBV30; clone size: once; CDR3 DNA: TGTGCCTGGAGTGAGAGCCCCATTTTCTATGGCTACACCTTC; CDR3 protein: CAWSESPIFYGYTF
J gene: TRBJ2-7; D gene: TRBD1; V gene: TRBV19; clone size: .; CDR3 DNA: TGTGCCACCGCAGGGACAGGGGTAAGGTACGAGCAGTACTTC; CDR3 protein: CATAGTGVRYEQYF
J gene: TRBJ1-1; D gene: .; V gene: TRBV7-3; clone size: .; CDR3 DNA: TGTGCCAGCAGCATTGACCCAGGGAACACTGAAGCTTTCTTT; CDR3 protein: CASSIDPGNTEAFF